This record covers a single TCR beta chain. As yet, its antigen is unknown. The source of the sample is a study of cytomegalovirus exposure and HLA in healthy donors. General study points: Later analysis demonstrated an association between a missense DCLRE1C variant and TCR beta V- and J-gene trimming.

The PCR was carried out with 60 Vbeta primers and 13 Jbeta primers. Sequencing was performed with immunoSEQ multiplex PCR; in TCRdb, only in-frame clones are kept and a portion is missing. The listing records approximately 110,000 clones. The germline gives CDR1 SGHRS, CDR2 YFSETQ. The CDR3 is 17 amino acids. V lost 0 bases, J lost 4 bases, and 5 bases stayed unmatched. This clonotype was obtained from a man younger than 30 in good health and CMV-seronegative. Sample: PBMCs. The V call is TRBV5-1, the J call TRBJ2-3, with 13 bases identical to TRBD2. The CDR3 loop reads CASSLGTSGSKSDTQYF. As DNA, the CDR3 is TGCGCCAGCAGCTTGGGGACTAGCGGGAGTAAGTCAGATACGCAGTATTTT.